Listed here are 10 T cell receptor beta chains from one sample, sequenced in a study of brain T cells in children with intractable seizures. Sequencing was limited to surgery cases with top T cell transcript signatures in brain tissue. TCRdb's copy holds only in-frame clones and misses some; the assay was immunoSEQ multiplex PCR. The table shows 5,600 or so clones, with about 91% occurring only once. The source material was resected brain tissue, sampled at surgery. The source is a boy younger than two with focal cortical dysplasia and intractable seizures.

This chain connects TRBV6-5 to TRBJ1-2; TRBD1 matches at 12 bases. The CDR3 runs to 14 residues. J lost 8 bases, V lost 6 bases, and 7 bases had no gene match. Germline V lookup: CDR1 MNHEY, CDR2 SVGAGI. CDR3 protein: CASRIYGTGGGYTF. The CDR3 DNA reads as TGTGCCAGCAGAATTTACGGGACAGGGGGCGGCTACACCTTC.

The chain couples TRBV4-1 to TRBJ2-1; 9 nucleotides line up with TRBD1. The length of the CDR3 is 13 residues. The germline V gene has CDR1 MGHRA and CDR2 YSYEKL. Trimming removed 4 bases from V and 8 bases from J; junction bases left unmatched: 3. For the CDR3, the DNA is TGCGCCAGCAGCCCGGACAGGGGCTATGAGCAGTTCTTC. It encodes CASSPDRGYEQFF.

The genes are TRBV28 and TRBJ1-1; D call uncertain. Trimming stripped 3 bases from V and 3 bases from J, with 20 bases between. CDR1 and CDR2 from the germline V gene are MDHEN and SYDVKM. The CDR3 sequence is 17 residues long. CDR3 sequence (DNA): TGTGCCAGCAGTTTTCGGCCAGCTTCGGATAGAGACACTGAAGCTTTCTTT. Its protein is CASSFRPASDRDTEAFF.

This rearrangement joins TRBV12-5 to TRBJ1-2; TRBD1 is a possible D gene (6 bases). V lost 2 bases and J lost 7, with 23 bases in between. This CDR3 region has 17 residues. CDR1 LGHNT and CDR2 FRNRAP come from the germline V gene. CDR3 sequence (DNA): TGTGCTAGTGGTTTGCGCGCGACAGGCCTTCCCAATGGTGGCTACACCTTC. Encoded protein: CASGLRATGLPNGGYTF.

The chain combines TRBV19 with TRBJ1-2, with D possibly matching TRBD1 (6 bases). Per germline, CDR1 LNHDA and CDR2 SQIVND (reference sequence). This CDR3 spans 14 amino acids. Trimming removed 2 bases from V and 5 bases from J, with 12 bases in between. Here the CDR3 reads CASSISPGTYGYTF. The DNA of the CDR3 is TGTGCCAGTAGTATATCCCCCGGGACATATGGCTACACCTTC. Filled out from reference TRBV19 and TRBJ1-2, the complete variable domain reads DGGITQSPKYLFRKEGQNVTLSCEQNLNHDAMYWYRQDPGQGLRLIYYSQIVNDFQKGDIAEGYSVSREKKESFPLTVTSAQKNPTAFYLCASSISPGTYGYTFGSGTRLTVV.

The chain couples TRBV6-1 to TRBJ2-7; D ambiguous. Trimming removed 0 bases at V and 3 bases at J, with 9 bases between. The germline CDR1 and CDR2 sequences are MNHNS and SASEGT. This CDR3 region has 14 residues. CDR3 nucleotide sequence: TGTGCCAGCAGTGAAGCAGTCAGTTACTACGAGCAGTACTTC. Translating gives CASSEAVSYYEQYF.

The rearrangement links TRBV6-1 to TRBJ2-6, with D possibly TRBD2 on 6 matching bases. This CDR3 contains 18 residues. The V and J ends lost 4 bases and 4 bases respectively, with 20 bases between them. From germline, CDR1 is MNHNS and CDR2 SASEGT. CDR3 sequence reads: CASSVGTGLLWGANVLTF. In DNA form, the CDR3 reads TGTGCCAGCAGTGTCGGAACAGGACTACTCTGGGGGGCCAACGTCCTGACTTTC.

CDR3 DNA: TGTGCCAGCTCACGAGTCCGGGACAAATCTGAAGCTTTCTTT. The encoded protein is CASSRVRDKSEAFF. The chain uses TRBV18 and TRBJ1-1; TRBD1 might be the D (6 bases). From germline, CDR1 is KGHSH and CDR2 LQKENI. Trimming cost V 4 bases and J 6 bases, with 15 bases left between them. There are 14 residues in the CDR3.

The chain employs TRBV6-6 and TRBJ2-5, with D possibly matching TRBD2 (5 bases). The CDR3 totals 12 residues. Trimming shortened V by 2 bases and J by 5 bases, and 6 bases separated the two germline ends. Germline CDR1 and CDR2: MNHNY and SVGAGI (reference sequence). CDR3 sequence: CASSYPGETQYF. The CDR3 DNA follows: TGTGCCAGCAGTTACCCGGGGGAGACCCAGTACTTC.

This clone occurred once. The V gene is TRBV5-5, the J gene TRBJ2-3; perhaps TRBD2 as D (5 bases). CDR3 length: 12 amino acids. The ends were cut back, 0 bases at V and 6 bases at J, with 5 bases in the middle. The germline V gene encodes CDR1 SGHKS and CDR2 YYEKEE (reference sequence). This CDR3 reads CASSLGRDTQYF. CDR3 sequence (DNA): TGTGCCAGCAGCTTGGGGAGGGATACGCAGTATTTT.